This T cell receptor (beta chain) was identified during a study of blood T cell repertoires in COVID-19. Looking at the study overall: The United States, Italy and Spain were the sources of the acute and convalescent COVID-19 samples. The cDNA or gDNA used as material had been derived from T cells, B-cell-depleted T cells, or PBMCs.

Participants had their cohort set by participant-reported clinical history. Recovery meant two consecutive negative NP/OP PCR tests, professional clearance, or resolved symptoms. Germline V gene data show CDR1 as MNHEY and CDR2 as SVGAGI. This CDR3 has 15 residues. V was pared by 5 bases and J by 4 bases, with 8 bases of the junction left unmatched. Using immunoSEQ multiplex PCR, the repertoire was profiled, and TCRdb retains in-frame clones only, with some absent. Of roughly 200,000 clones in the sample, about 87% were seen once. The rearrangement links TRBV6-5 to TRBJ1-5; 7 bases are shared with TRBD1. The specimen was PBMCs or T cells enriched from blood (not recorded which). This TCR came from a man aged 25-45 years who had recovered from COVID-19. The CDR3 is CASSRTGTANQPQHF. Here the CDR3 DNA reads TGTGCCAGCAGTCGAACCGGGACAGCTAATCAGCCCCAGCATTTT.